One and the same sample provided the 22 T cell receptor beta chains below, sequenced in a study of molecular identifiers for immune sequencing clone quantification. Each CDR3 protein is one row after TCRdb ran MiXCR on the PCR reads. This sample carries some 94,000 distinct CDR3 sequences, 20% to 25% of them seen once, and the ten largest clones take roughly 0.76%. What was sequenced was naive CD8+ T cells from blood, with Jurkat cell RNA spiked in. Sample subset: FACS-sorted CD8+CD4-CCR7+CD45RA+ naive T cells. These receptors were taken from a human donor in good health. Some libraries in this study had Jurkat cell RNA spiked in.

This clonotype has a count of ten or more. The gene calls are TRBV4-1 and TRBJ1-1; weak D call: TRBD1 (5 bases). Trimming left V 2 bases short and J 10 bases short, with 11 bases between. Germline CDR1 is MGHRA and CDR2 is YSYEKL. There are 12 residues in the CDR3. CDR3 loop: CASSQSSGGAFF. CDR3 DNA sequence: TGCGCCAGCAGCCAAAGCTCTGGGGGAGCTTTCTTT.

This clonotype was detected ten times or more. The chain carries TRBV4-3 and TRBJ1-1; 7 nucleotides agree with TRBD1. V lost 4 bases to trimming and J lost 5 bases; unmatched junction nucleotides: 10. Germline assignment: CDR1 LGHNA and CDR2 YSLEER. The CDR3 has 15 amino acids. The CDR3 spells CASSPTRGRGTEAFF. The DNA of the CDR3 is TGCGCCAGCAGCCCGACAAGGGGGCGTGGGACTGAAGCTTTCTTT.

In this sample, this clonotype turned up many times. The chain employs TRBV28 and TRBJ2-7, with D perhaps TRBD1 (6 bases). The CDR3 is made up of 15 amino acids. Trimming removed 6 bases at V and 2 bases at J, with 17 bases between. The germline V gene has CDR1 MDHEN and CDR2 SYDVKM. This CDR3 reads CASSLRQVQTYEQYF. The CDR3 DNA follows: TGTGCCAGCAGCCTCCGACAGGTCCAAACCTACGAGCAGTACTTC. Looking up the rest from reference TRBV28 and TRBJ2-7 gives the full variable domain: DVKVTQSSRYLVKRTGEKVFLECVQDMDHENMFWYRQDPGLGLRLIYFSYDVKMKEKGDIPEGYSVSREKKERFSLILESASTNQTSMYLCASSLRQVQTYEQYFGPGTRLTVT.

This clonotype showed up just a few times. CDR3 in DNA: TGTGCCAGCAGTTACCAACAGGGTATAGTAATGAACACCGGGGAGCTGTTTTTT. This gives the protein CASSYQQGIVMNTGELFF. The chain links TRBV6-5 to TRBJ2-2; tentatively, D is TRBD1 (6 bases). The germline CDR1 and CDR2 sequences are MNHEY and SVGAGI. This CDR3 is built from 18 residues. Deletions cut 2 bases from V and 1 base from J, with 17 bases between.

A remark on this clonotype: This may come from a read error, since a much larger clone is one base off. The chain employs TRBV4-2 and TRBJ2-7; D uncertain. Looked up from germline, CDR1 is LGHNA and CDR2 is YNFKEQ. Trimming took off 0 bases at V and 5 bases at J, with 17 bases between the two ends. CDR3 size: 16 residues. Written as DNA, the CDR3 is TGTGCCAGCAGCCAAGAGCCTCTGGTGGTCTCTGACGAGCAGTACTTC. As protein: CASSQEPLVVSDEQYF.

This clonotype was seen at least ten times. The rearrangement uses TRBV25-1 and TRBJ2-5; D ambiguous. The CDR3 length is 10 residues. Looked up from germline, CDR1 is MGHDK and CDR2 is SYGVNS. Trimming removed 5 bases at V and 4 bases at J, with 2 bases between. In DNA, the CDR3 is TGTGCCAGCAGTTTAGAGACCCAGTACTTC. This codes for CASSLETQYF.

As regards this clonotype: Just one base apart from a much larger clone, this may be a read error. Since no conserved phenylalanine or tryptophan closes the CDR3, a read error is the likely cause. The chain carries TRBV6-6 and TRBJ2-7; maybe TRBD1 (6 bases). Trimming stripped 5 bases from V and 1 base from J, with 9 bases between. Germline V gives CDR1 MNHNY, CDR2 SVGAGI (reference sequence). This CDR3 is built from 13 residues. The CDR3 sequence is CASSTGQSYEQYS. DNA of the CDR3: TGTGCCAGCAGTACCGGACAGTCCTACGAGCAGTACTCC.

This clonotype has a count of ten or more. This chain uses TRBV5-1 with TRBJ2-1; D gene uncertain. The V gene's germline CDR1 is SGHRS and CDR2 YFSETQ. Trimming left V 1 base short and J 0 bases short, with 8 bases between. The CDR3 sequence is 15 residues long. CDR3 sequence (DNA): TGCGCCAGCAGCTTGTCCTCCGGCTCCTACAATGAGCAGTTCTTC. This sequence encodes CASSLSSGSYNEQFF.

V usage is TRBV29-1 and J usage is TRBJ2-7, with D hard to call. The CDR3 loop spans 15 amino acids. Germline CDR1 and CDR2: SQVTM and ANQGSEA. Trimming removed 4 bases from V and 5 bases from J, with 21 bases in between. CDR3 sequence: CSVGSFTRIPDEQYF. CDR3 nucleotide sequence: TGCAGCGTTGGGAGTTTTACAAGGATTCCTGACGAGCAGTACTTC.

A single count supports this clonotype. A much larger clone sits a single nucleotide away, making a read error possible. This chain links TRBV7-9 with TRBJ2-6; no firm D call. Germline lookup yields CDR1 SEHNR and CDR2 FQNEAQ (reference sequence). The CDR3 length is 16 residues. The CDR3, as DNA: TGTGCCAGTGGCAGGCCCGCAATCTCTGTGGCCAACGTCCTGACTTTC. It yields the protein CASGRPAISVANVLTF.

This clonotype was counted at least ten times. The chain is built from TRBV5-1 and TRBJ2-3, with 13 bases fitting TRBD2. Germline V gene sequence: CDR1 SGHRS, CDR2 YFSETQ. After removal of 7 bases from V and 4 bases from J, the junction contained 3 bases not matched to a gene. CDR3 length equals 14 residues. In DNA, the CDR3 is TGCGCCAGCGGACTAGCGGGGGCCGCAGATACGCAGTATTTT. Translation: CASGLAGAADTQYF.

This clonotype was detected ten times or more. This chain uses TRBV27 with TRBJ1-1; 11 bases align to TRBD1. With V trimmed by 6 bases and J by 3 bases, 3 bases remained unmatched. Germline V gives CDR1 MNHEY, CDR2 SMNVEV (reference sequence). CDR3 length: 14 residues. CDR3 region: CASRGQGVHTEAFF. For the CDR3, the DNA is TGTGCCAGCAGGGGACAGGGGGTTCACACTGAAGCTTTCTTT.

V usage is TRBV13 and J usage is TRBJ1-1, with TRBD1 matching over 9 bases. Germline-derived CDR1 and CDR2 are PRHDT and FYEKMQ (reference sequence). This CDR3 contains 13 residues. After removal of 5 bases from V and 7 bases from J, the junction contained 5 bases not matched to a gene. The CDR3 protein is CASSETTGGEAFF. CDR3 coding DNA: TGTGCCAGCAGCGAGACGACAGGGGGTGAAGCTTTCTTT.

This clonotype showed up just a few times. At one end, the junction sequence differs from germline, possibly due to a read error. The chain has TRBV5-3 and TRBJ1-5; D remains ambiguous. TRBV5-3 is given ORF status, its function remaining uncertain. The CDR3 runs 15 residues. The CDR3 nucleotides are TGTGCCAGCAGCTTGAGGGAGACGAACTATCAGCCCCAGCATTTT. This codes for CASSLRETNYQPQHF.

This chain's CDR3 is CASSGIAYEQYF. In nucleotides, the CDR3 is TGTGCCAGCAGTGGCATAGCCTACGAGCAGTACTTC. The V and J genes are TRBV6-6 and TRBJ2-7, with D hard to call. CDR1 MNHNY and CDR2 SVGAGI come from the germline V gene (reference sequence). There are 12 residues in the CDR3. Trimming removed 5 bases from V and 2 bases from J, with 7 bases in between.

The genes are TRBV7-9 and TRBJ2-1; 7 bases are shared with TRBD2. Trimming cost V 5 bases and J 8 bases; bases outside gene matches: 9. Germline-derived CDR1 and CDR2 are SEHNR and FQNEAQ (reference sequence). This CDR3 spans 14 amino acids. CDR3 coding DNA: TGTGCCAGCAGCCGACCGCTAGCGGCACATGAGCAGTTCTTC. The encoded protein is CASSRPLAAHEQFF.

This clonotype has ten or more counts. The chain employs TRBV20-1 and TRBJ2-3, with D maybe TRBD2 (5 bases). The length of the CDR3 is 15 residues. Trimming took off 6 bases at V and 3 bases at J, with 19 bases between the two ends. Germline CDR1 is DFQATT and CDR2 is SNEGSKA (reference sequence). DNA of the CDR3: TGCAGTGCCGCCAGGCTGGCGGGCGGAACAGATACGCAGTATTTT. This encodes CSAARLAGGTDTQYF.

This clonotype was counted many times. The chain is built from TRBV15 and TRBJ1-2, with unresolved D. Germline V gene sequence: CDR1 LNHNV, CDR2 YYDKDF (reference sequence). The CDR3 spans 17 residues. The V gene lost 0 bases and the J gene lost 2 bases, with 16 bases spanning the gap. CDR3 amino acids: CATSRDDNGRHNYGYTF. DNA for the CDR3: TGTGCCACCAGCAGAGATGACAACGGAAGACACAACTATGGCTACACCTTC.

The V and J genes are TRBV2 and TRBJ1-2; D is possibly TRBD1 (5 bases). The CDR3 runs to 12 residues. With 5 bases removed from V and 6 bases from J, the gap between germline ends came to 10 bases. Germline V gene sequence: CDR1 SNHLY, CDR2 FYNNEI. DNA for the CDR3: TGTGCCAGCAGTCCACAGGTTAATGGCTACACCTTC. Residues: CASSPQVNGYTF.

This clonotype came up a few times. The chain is built from TRBV7-9 and TRBJ1-2; 7 bases align to TRBD1. This CDR3 spans 14 amino acids. Germline V gene lookup returns CDR1 SEHNR and CDR2 FQNEAQ (reference sequence). Unmatched junction bases numbered 8, after V lost 5 bases and J lost 5 bases. CDR3 DNA: TGTGCCAGCAGCCCCCAGGGACAGAGTTATGGCTACACCTTC. Protein sequence: CASSPQGQSYGYTF. The full variable domain, completed using reference TRBV7-9 and TRBJ1-2, is DTGVSQNPRHKITKRGQNVTFRCDPISEHNRLYWYRQTLGQGPEFLTYFQNEAQLEKSRLLSDRFSAERPKGSFSTLEIQRTEQGDSAMYLCASSPQGQSYGYTFGSGTRLTVV.

The genes are TRBV19 and TRBJ2-2; TRBD2 might be the D (6 bases). The CDR3 covers 15 residues. V was cut by 9 bases and J by 5 bases, with 19 bases left in between. Germline V lookup: CDR1 LNHDA, CDR2 SQIVND (reference sequence). Here the CDR3 DNA reads TGTGCCAGCCAAACCGGGACCCGGGGGACCGGGGAGCTGTTTTTT. It yields the protein CASQTGTRGTGELFF.

This sequence joins TRBV2 and TRBJ2-7; TRBD2 might be the D (6 bases). The CDR3 contains 14 residues. Between the trimmed V and J ends, which lost 5 bases and 5 bases, there was a span of 16 bases. Germline assignment: CDR1 SNHLY and CDR2 FYNNEI. CDR3 sequence: CASSSRTGVHEQYF. CDR3 DNA sequence: TGTGCCAGCAGTTCACGGACGGGGGTCCACGAGCAGTACTTC.